This TCR beta chain emerged from a study of blood T cell repertoires in COVID-19. Original handling: Reference gene primer amplification gave nucleated cell count estimates. Sequencing was performed with immunoSEQ multiplex PCR; in TCRdb, only in-frame clones are kept and a portion is missing. The D gene and trimming were derived from the DNA, and the V and J assignments and clone size from that table. Altogether 200,000 to 250,000 clones are present, 80% to 85% being singletons, with the ten largest covering around 2.7%. Trimming took 0 bases from V and 7 from J, leaving 12 bases between them. CDR1 is LGHDT and CDR2 is YNNKEL in the germline V gene (reference sequence). The CDR3 length is 14 residues.

The chain couples TRBV3-1 (or the pseudogene TRBV3-2) to TRBJ1-2; TRBD1 might be the D (5 bases). The sequence was collected from a woman between 25 and 40 years old who had recovered from COVID-19. Sequencing used peripheral blood. Here the CDR3 DNA reads TGTGCCAGCAGCCAAGAAACGGGGGGTGGTGGCTACACCTTC. It encodes CASSQETGGGGYTF.